The 23 T cell receptor beta chains listed next were all sequenced from one sample in a study of regulatory T cells in long-lasting Graves disease. According to the study, TCR beta libraries were built with iRepertoire HTBI primers and CDR3-region Arm-PCR. Each CDR3 protein is one row after TCRdb ran MiXCR on the multiplex PCR reads. The sample lists about 460,000 distinct CDR3 sequences, 20% to 25% seen once, with approximately 14% in the top ten. Time point in this sample: persistent/refractory GD, antithyroid drugs over 5 years with positive TRAb. Extracted PBMC RNA gave rise to the TCR library. Sequences were derived from peripheral blood mononuclear cells (PBMCs), sampled when the disease was refractory, from a patient treated with antithyroid drugs. Every receptor here comes from a female donor with Graves disease.

In the case of this clonotype: This may stem from a read error, because a much larger clone lies one nucleotide away. V is TRBV12-3 or TRBV12-4 and J is TRBJ2-1, with 7 positions matching TRBD1. The J segment lost 5 bases and the V segment lost 5 bases, leaving 9 bases of the junction unmatched. This CDR3 region has 15 residues. CDR3 DNA: TGTGCCAGCAGTGCCGAGACAGGGCTACACAATGAGCAGTTCTTC. This codes for CASSAETGLHNEQFF.

This clonotype has only a few counts. The chain joins TRBV9 to TRBJ1-2, with 8 bases identical to TRBD1. Germline V gene data show CDR1 as SGDLS and CDR2 as YYNGEE. With 2 bases clipped from V and 4 bases from J, the junction kept 1 base outside the gene matches. The CDR3 is 13 amino acids. The CDR3 nucleotides are TGTGCCAGCAGCGTGACAGGGGCCTATGGCTACACCTTC. Translating gives CASSVTGAYGYTF. The full variable domain, in which reference TRBV9 and TRBJ1-2 provide the parts outside the CDR3, is DSGVTQTPKHLITATGQRVTLRCSPRSGDLSVYWYQQSLDQGLQFLIQYYNGEERAKGNILERFSAQQFPDLHSELNLSSLELGDSALYFCASSVTGAYGYTFGSGTRLTVV.

This clonotype was counted many times. The chain is built from TRBV20-1 and TRBJ1-2, with D hard to call. The CDR3 extends over 12 amino acids. Germline CDR1 is DFQATT and CDR2 is SNEGSKA (reference sequence). V was cut by 3 bases and J by 7 bases, with 12 bases left in between. The CDR3, as DNA: TGCAGTGCTAGCGGGAATACGTTTGGCTACACCTTC. Residues: CSASGNTFGYTF.

This clonotype was counted at least ten times. The CDR3 DNA reads TGTGCCAGCAGCTCTGACAGGGCGCTAAACTATGGCTACACCTTC. It specifies CASSSDRALNYGYTF. The rearrangement links TRBV11-2 to TRBJ1-2, with 7 bases identical to TRBD1. Germline V gene sequence: CDR1 SGHAT, CDR2 FQNNGV. The CDR3 has 15 residues. V gave up 4 bases and J gave up 2 bases; unmatched junction bases: 7.

In regard to this clonotype: The germline gene is not matched at one end of the junction; a read error may be the cause. The chain carries TRBV28 and TRBJ2-4, with 9 bases fitting TRBD1. The CDR3 contains 14 residues. The V gene's germline CDR1 is MDHEN and CDR2 SYDVKM. CDR3 in DNA: TGTACCAGCAGGCAGGGACAGGGAGAAAACATTCAGTACTTC. Its protein is CTSRQGQGENIQYF.

This clonotype was observed a few times. V gene TRBV28 combines with J gene TRBJ2-1; 7 bases are a match to TRBD1. This CDR3 spans 17 amino acids. V lost 5 bases and J lost 0; bases outside the gene matches: 10. The germline gives CDR1 MDHEN, CDR2 SYDVKM. The DNA of the CDR3 is TGTGCCAGCAGTACCTCGACAGGGCTGAGCTCCTACAATGAGCAGTTCTTC. Translation gives CASSTSTGLSSYNEQFF.

Concerning this clonotype: This likely comes from a read error, as the CDR3 has no conserved phenylalanine or tryptophan at its end. The chain links TRBV28 to TRBJ2-7, with D unresolved. The CDR3 spans 13 residues. Germline V gives CDR1 MDHEN, CDR2 SYDVKM. Trimming took 3 bases from V and 1 from J, leaving 7 bases between them. In DNA form, the CDR3 reads TGTGCCAGCAGTTTCCGGAAGTCCTACGAGCAGTACTCC. This encodes CASSFRKSYEQYS.

The table lists this clonotype with a few counts. J is TRBJ1-5 and V is TRBV10-3; 9 bases match TRBD1. The germline V gene encodes CDR1 ENHRY and CDR2 SYGVKD. The CDR3 is 18 residues long. V was pared by 3 bases and J by 1 base, with 10 bases of the junction left unmatched. Written as DNA, the CDR3 is TGTGCCATCAGTGACCCCGGGGACAGGGTTCAAAGCAATCAGCCCCAGCATTTT. It is translated as CAISDPGDRVQSNQPQHF.

This clonotype has at least ten counts. CDR3 bases: TGTGCCAGCAGCTTGATCAGACGGGGGGCCTCCCCCCAGCAGTACTTC. Translated, it gives CASSLIRRGASPQQYF. The chain is built from TRBV7-2 and TRBJ2-7; possibly TRBD2 for D (7 bases). Per germline, CDR1 SGHTA and CDR2 FQGNSA. The CDR3 extends over 16 amino acids. Trimming took 3 bases from V and 8 from J, leaving 23 bases between them.

There are many counts of this clonotype. This chain joins TRBV11-2 and TRBJ1-4, with D perhaps TRBD1 (5 bases). Trimming cost V 4 bases and J 8 bases, with 17 bases left between them. This CDR3 region has 15 residues. Germline CDR1 is SGHAT and CDR2 is FQNNGV. CDR3: CASSSRTSSGEKLFF. The CDR3 region has the DNA TGTGCCAGCAGCTCCCGGACATCCTCCGGGGAAAAACTGTTTTTT.

This sequence joins TRBV9 and TRBJ1-6; TRBD1 matches 8 bases. Germline values: CDR1 SGDLS, CDR2 YYNGEE. The CDR3 length is 14 residues. Trimming at V came to 0 bases and at J to 8 bases, leaving 1 base not matched to a gene. CDR3 nucleotide sequence: TGTGCCAGCAGCGTAGGCAGGGGGCATTCACCCCTCCACTTT. Translated: CASSVGRGHSPLHF.

This clonotype was detected a few times. V is TRBV5-5 and J is TRBJ1-1, with D unresolved. Germline V lookup: CDR1 SGHKS, CDR2 YYEKEE (reference sequence). V lost 3 bases and J 1 base, leaving 10 bases between the germline ends. The CDR3 has 14 amino acids. The CDR3 sequence: CASSWLVPNTEAFF. The CDR3 nucleotides read TGTGCCAGCAGCTGGCTCGTCCCGAACACTGAAGCTTTCTTT.

The sample holds many counts of this clonotype. The chain uses TRBV2 and TRBJ2-7; the match to TRBD2 covers 12 bases. There are 16 residues in the CDR3. Trimming removed 3 bases from V and 1 base from J; junction bases left unmatched: 4. CDR1 and CDR2 (germline): SNHLY, FYNNEI. CDR3 loop: CASSEIGTSGSYEQYF. The CDR3 DNA reads as TGTGCCAGCAGTGAGATAGGGACTAGCGGGTCCTACGAGCAGTACTTC.

This clonotype appeared many times. V is TRBV6-1 and J is TRBJ1-6; 7 bases match TRBD1. V dropped 7 bases and J dropped 7; count of bases not matched to a gene: 7. Germline V gene data show CDR1 as MNHNS and CDR2 as SASEGT. This CDR3 contains 14 residues. CDR3 loop: CASTRTGENSPLHF. For the CDR3, the DNA is TGTGCCAGCACCAGGACAGGCGAGAATTCACCCCTCCACTTT.

The chain employs TRBV6-4 and TRBJ2-7; D remains unclear. The CDR3 length is 13 residues. In germline, CDR1 is MRHNA, CDR2 SNTAGT. V lost 5 bases, J lost 4 bases, and 12 bases lay in between. CDR3 nucleotide sequence: TGTGCCAGCAGTTACGCCCCCCAGTACGAGCAGTACTTC. It codes for CASSYAPQYEQYF.

This clonotype has at least ten counts. The genes are TRBV27 and TRBJ2-7; no reliable D call. The germline CDR1 and CDR2 sequences are MNHEY and SMNVEV (reference sequence). V was shortened by 8 bases and J by 0 bases, with 11 bases between the two germline ends. This CDR3 has 13 amino acids. The DNA of the CDR3 is TGTGCCAGCGTCTCCGCATCCTCCTACGAGCAGTACTTC. Its protein is CASVSASSYEQYF.

The chain links TRBV7-3 to TRBJ1-2, with D possibly being TRBD1 (5 bases). The CDR3 covers 17 residues. Germline V gene data show CDR1 as SGHTA and CDR2 as FQGTGA. V dropped 2 bases and J dropped 4 bases, with 20 bases sitting between them. The CDR3 region is CASSLYGGTQEGYGYTF. DNA of the CDR3: TGTGCCAGCAGCTTATATGGGGGTACCCAGGAAGGCTATGGCTACACCTTC.

This clonotype was seen a handful of times. The chain uses TRBV6-1 and TRBJ1-2, with no clear D. The germline V gene has CDR1 MNHNS and CDR2 SASEGT. CDR3 size: 12 residues. Trimming took 6 bases from V and 5 from J, leaving 10 bases between them. The CDR3 loop reads CASSAGMYGYTF. Written as DNA, the CDR3 is TGTGCCAGCAGCGCCGGGATGTATGGCTACACCTTC.

In its sample, this clonotype was seen many times. The chain has TRBV6-1 and TRBJ1-5; maybe TRBD1 (5 bases). Trimming left V 6 bases short and J 0 bases short, with 12 bases between. Germline CDR1 and CDR2: MNHNS and SASEGT. The CDR3 sequence is 15 residues long. CDR3: CASSTDSYSNQPQHF. The CDR3 DNA follows: TGTGCCAGCAGCACAGACAGCTATAGCAATCAGCCCCAGCATTTT.

The chain employs TRBV19 and TRBJ1-5; D might be TRBD1 (5 bases). Trimming took off 8 bases at V and 0 bases at J, with 14 bases between the two ends. CDR3 length: 15 residues. Germline V lookup: CDR1 LNHDA, CDR2 SQIVND (reference sequence). CDR3 residues: CASQGLSNSNQPQHF. CDR3 nucleotide sequence: TGTGCCAGTCAGGGACTTTCAAATAGCAATCAGCCCCAGCATTTT.

In its sample, this clonotype was seen a few times. V is TRBV29-1 and J is TRBJ2-7, with D maybe TRBD2 (6 bases). From germline, CDR1 is SQVTM and CDR2 ANQGSEA. This CDR3 contains 14 residues. V was trimmed by 6 bases and J by 4 bases, leaving 19 bases between them. The CDR3 region is CSVAFIAGGYEQYF. In nucleotides, the CDR3 is TGCAGCGTCGCGTTTATCGCAGGAGGGTACGAGCAGTACTTC.

The chain recombines TRBV29-1 with TRBJ2-4, with D perhaps TRBD1 (6 bases). The CDR3 length is 14 residues. Looked up from germline, CDR1 is SQVTM and CDR2 is ANQGSEA. V was trimmed by 6 bases and J by 0 bases, leaving 12 bases between them. The CDR3 protein is CSVGDNRAKNIQYF. The CDR3 DNA reads TGCAGCGTAGGGGACAATCGAGCCAAAAACATTCAGTACTTC.

CDR3 DNA: TGTGCCAGTAGTATGGGACAGGGGACCGGGGAGCTGTTTTTT. Translated: CASSMGQGTGELFF. J is TRBJ2-2 and V is TRBV19, with 10 positions matching TRBD1. The CDR3 extends over 14 amino acids. Per the germline V gene, CDR1 is LNHDA and CDR2 is SQIVND (reference sequence). After removal of 3 bases from V and 5 bases from J, the junction contained 0 bases not matched to a gene.